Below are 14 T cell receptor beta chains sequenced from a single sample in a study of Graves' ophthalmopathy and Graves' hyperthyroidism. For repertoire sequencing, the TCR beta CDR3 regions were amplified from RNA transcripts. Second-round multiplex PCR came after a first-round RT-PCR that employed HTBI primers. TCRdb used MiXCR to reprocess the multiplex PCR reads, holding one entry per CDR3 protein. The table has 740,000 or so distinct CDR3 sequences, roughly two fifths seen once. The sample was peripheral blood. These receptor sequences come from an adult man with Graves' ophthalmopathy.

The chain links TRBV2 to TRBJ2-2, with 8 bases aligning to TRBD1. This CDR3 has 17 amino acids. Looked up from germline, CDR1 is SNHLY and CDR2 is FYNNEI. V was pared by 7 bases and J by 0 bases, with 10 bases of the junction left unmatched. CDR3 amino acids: CASKDRASPSNTGELFF. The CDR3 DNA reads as TGTGCCAGCAAGGACAGGGCGTCCCCGTCGAACACCGGGGAGCTGTTTTTT.

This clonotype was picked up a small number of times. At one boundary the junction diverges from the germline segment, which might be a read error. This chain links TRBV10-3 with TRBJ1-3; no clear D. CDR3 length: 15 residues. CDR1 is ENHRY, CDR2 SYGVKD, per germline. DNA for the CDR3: TGTGCCAGCAGTTTATCGCGGCGAGCTGGAAACACCATATATTTT. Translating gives CASSLSRRAGNTIYF.

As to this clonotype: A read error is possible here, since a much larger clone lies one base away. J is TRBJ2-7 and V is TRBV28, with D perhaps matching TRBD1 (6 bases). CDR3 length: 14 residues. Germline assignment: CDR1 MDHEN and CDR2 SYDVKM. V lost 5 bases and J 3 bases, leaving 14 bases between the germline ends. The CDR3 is CASSASQTGYEQYF. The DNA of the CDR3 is TGTGCCAGCAGTGCGTCCCAGACAGGCTACGAGCAGTACTTC.

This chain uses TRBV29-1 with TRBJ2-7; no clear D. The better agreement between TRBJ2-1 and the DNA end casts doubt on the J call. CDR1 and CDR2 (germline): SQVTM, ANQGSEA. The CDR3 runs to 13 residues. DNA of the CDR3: TGCAGCGGGACCAAGCAGAGATACAATGAGCAGTTCTTC. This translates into CSGTKQRYNEQFF.

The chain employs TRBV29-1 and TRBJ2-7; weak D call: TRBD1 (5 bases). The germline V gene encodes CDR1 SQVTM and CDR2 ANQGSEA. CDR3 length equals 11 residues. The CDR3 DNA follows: TGCGGGGCAAGGGCCTCCTACGAGCAGTACTTC. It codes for CGARASYEQYF.

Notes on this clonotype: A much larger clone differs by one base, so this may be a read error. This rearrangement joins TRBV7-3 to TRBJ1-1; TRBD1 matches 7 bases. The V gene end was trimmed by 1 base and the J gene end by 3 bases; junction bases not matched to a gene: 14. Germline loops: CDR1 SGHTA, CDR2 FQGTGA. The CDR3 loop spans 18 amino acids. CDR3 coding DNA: TGTGCCAGCAGCTTAATTGGTTACTCCCGACAGGGCGACACTGAAGCTTTCTTT. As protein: CASSLIGYSRQGDTEAFF.

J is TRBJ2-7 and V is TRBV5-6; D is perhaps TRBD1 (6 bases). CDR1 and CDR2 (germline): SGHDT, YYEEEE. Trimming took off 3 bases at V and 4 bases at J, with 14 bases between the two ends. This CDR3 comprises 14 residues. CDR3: CASSSHQGLYEQYF. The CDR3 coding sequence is TGTGCCAGCAGCTCACACCAGGGGTTGTACGAGCAGTACTTC. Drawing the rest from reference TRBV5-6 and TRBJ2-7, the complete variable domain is DAGVTQSPTHLIKTRGQQVTLRCSPKSGHDTVSWYQQALGQGPQFIFQYYEEEERQRGNFPDRFSGHQFPNYSSELNVNALLLGDSALYLCASSSHQGLYEQYFGPGTRLTVT.

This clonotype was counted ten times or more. The CDR3 here is CSVRRSGETYEQYF. The CDR3 DNA sequence: TGCAGCGTCCGTCGGTCAGGGGAGACCTACGAGCAGTACTTC. The V and J genes are TRBV29-1 and TRBJ2-7; weak D call: TRBD1 (6 bases). CDR3 length: 14 residues. Germline V CDR1 and CDR2: SQVTM, ANQGSEA. The ends were cut back, 6 bases at V and 2 bases at J, with 17 bases in the middle.

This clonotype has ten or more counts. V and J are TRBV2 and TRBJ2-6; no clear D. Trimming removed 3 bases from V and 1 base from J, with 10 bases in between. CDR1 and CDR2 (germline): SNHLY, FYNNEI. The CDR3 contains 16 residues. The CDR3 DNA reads TGTGCCAGCAGTGAGGACGGAGTTTCTGGGGCCAACGTCCTGACTTTC. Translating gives CASSEDGVSGANVLTF.

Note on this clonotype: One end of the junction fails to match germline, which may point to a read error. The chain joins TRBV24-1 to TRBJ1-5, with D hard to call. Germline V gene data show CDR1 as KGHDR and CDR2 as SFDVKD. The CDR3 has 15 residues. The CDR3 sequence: CASSEASGGEQPQHF. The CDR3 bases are TGTGCCAGCAGTGAGGCCTCGGGTGGCGAGCAGCCCCAGCATTTT.

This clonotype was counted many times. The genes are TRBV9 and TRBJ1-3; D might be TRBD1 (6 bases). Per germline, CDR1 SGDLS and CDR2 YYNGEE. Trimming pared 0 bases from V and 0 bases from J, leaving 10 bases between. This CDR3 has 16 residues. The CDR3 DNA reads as TGTGCCAGCAGCGTAGGACAGGCCAGCTCTGGAAACACCATATATTTT. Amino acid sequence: CASSVGQASSGNTIYF.

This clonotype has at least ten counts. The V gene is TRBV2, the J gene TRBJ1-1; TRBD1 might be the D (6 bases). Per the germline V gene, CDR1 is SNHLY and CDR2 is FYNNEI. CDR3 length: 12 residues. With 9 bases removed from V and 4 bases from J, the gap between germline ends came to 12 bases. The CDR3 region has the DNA TGTGCCAGTGGCCGGGGGCCCACTGAAGCTTTCTTT. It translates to CASGRGPTEAFF.

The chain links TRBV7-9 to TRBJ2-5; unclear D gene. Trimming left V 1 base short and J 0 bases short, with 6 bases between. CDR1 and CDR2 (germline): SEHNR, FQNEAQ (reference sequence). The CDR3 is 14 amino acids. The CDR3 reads CASSLVVNQETQYF. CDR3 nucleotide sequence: TGTGCCAGCAGCTTAGTCGTCAACCAAGAGACCCAGTACTTC. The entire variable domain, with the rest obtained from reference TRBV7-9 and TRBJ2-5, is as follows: DTGVSQNPRHKITKRGQNVTFRCDPISEHNRLYWYRQTLGQGPEFLTYFQNEAQLEKSRLLSDRFSAERPKGSFSTLEIQRTEQGDSAMYLCASSLVVNQETQYFGPGTRLLVL.

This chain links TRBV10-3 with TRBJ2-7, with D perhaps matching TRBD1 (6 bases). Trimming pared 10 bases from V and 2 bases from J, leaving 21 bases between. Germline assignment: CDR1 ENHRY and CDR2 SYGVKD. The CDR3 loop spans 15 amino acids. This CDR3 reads CASSRQDSPTYEQYF. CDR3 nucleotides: TGTGCCAGCAGCCGACAGGATTCACCAACCTACGAGCAGTACTTC.